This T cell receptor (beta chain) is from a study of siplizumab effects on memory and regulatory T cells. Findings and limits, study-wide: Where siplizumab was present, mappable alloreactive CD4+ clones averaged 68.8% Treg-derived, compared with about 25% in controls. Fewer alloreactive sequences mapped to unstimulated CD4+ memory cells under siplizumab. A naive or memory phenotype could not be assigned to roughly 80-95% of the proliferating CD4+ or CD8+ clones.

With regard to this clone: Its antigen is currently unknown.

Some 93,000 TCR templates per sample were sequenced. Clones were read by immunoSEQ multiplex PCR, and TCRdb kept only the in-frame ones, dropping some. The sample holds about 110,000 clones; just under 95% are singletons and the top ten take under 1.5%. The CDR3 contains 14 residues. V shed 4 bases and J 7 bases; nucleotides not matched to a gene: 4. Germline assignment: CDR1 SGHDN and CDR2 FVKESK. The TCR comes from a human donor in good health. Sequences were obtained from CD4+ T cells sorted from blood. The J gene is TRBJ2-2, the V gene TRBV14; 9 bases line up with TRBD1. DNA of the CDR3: TGTGCCAGCAGCCCTGACAGGGGGAACGGGGAGCTGTTTTTT. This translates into CASSPDRGNGELFF.